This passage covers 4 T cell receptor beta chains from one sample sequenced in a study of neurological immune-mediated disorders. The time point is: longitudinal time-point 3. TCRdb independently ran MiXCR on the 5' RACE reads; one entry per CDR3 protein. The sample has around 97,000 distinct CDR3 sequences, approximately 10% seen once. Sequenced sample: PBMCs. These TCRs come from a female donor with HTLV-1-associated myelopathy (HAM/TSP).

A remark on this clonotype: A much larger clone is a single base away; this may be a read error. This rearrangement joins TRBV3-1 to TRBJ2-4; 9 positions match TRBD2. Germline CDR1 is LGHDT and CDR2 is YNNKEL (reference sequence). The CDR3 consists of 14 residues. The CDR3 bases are TGTGCCAGCAGCTATAGCGGGGGCAAAAACACTCAGTACTTC. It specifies CASSYSGGKNTQYF.

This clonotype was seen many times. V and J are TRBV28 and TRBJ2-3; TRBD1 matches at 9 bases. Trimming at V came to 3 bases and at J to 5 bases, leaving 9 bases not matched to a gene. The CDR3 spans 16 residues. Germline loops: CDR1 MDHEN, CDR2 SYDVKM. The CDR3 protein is CASSFEPGQGLDTQYF. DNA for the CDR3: TGTGCCAGCAGTTTTGAACCGGGACAGGGCTTAGATACGCAGTATTTT.

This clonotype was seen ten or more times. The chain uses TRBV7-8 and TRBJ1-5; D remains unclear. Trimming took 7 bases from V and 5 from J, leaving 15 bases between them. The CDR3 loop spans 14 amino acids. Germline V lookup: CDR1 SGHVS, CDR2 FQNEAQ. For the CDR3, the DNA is TGTGCCAGCACGCATAAGGGATATCATCAGCCCCAGCATTTT. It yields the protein CASTHKGYHQPQHF.

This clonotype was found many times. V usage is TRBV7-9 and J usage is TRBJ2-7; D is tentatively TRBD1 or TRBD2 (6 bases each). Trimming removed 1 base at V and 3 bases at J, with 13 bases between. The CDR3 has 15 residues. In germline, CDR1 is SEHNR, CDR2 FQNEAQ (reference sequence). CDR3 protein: CASSLVAGGGYEQYF. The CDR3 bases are TGTGCCAGCAGCTTAGTGGCCGGGGGCGGCTACGAGCAGTACTTC.